The present T cell receptor beta chain was sequenced within a study of siplizumab effects on memory and regulatory T cells. V gave up 0 bases and J gave up 5 bases; unmatched junction bases: 6. This CDR3 spans 17 amino acids. Germline CDR1 and CDR2: SGHTA and FQGNSA. Details on this clone: The antigen is not known.

Study-wide results and caveats: No functional test confirmed suppression by proliferating siplizumab-culture Tregs.

Using immunoSEQ multiplex PCR, the repertoire was profiled, and TCRdb retains in-frame clones only, with some absent. The profile shows about 63,000 clones, roughly 83% of them singletons. This clonotype was sampled from a human donor in good health. The V call is TRBV7-2, the J call TRBJ2-1; 11 bases are shared with TRBD2. Sequencing was performed on memory CD4+ T cells sorted from blood. Here the CDR3 DNA reads TGTGCCAGCAGCTTAGCCCTAACTAGCGGGAGAAACAATGAGCAGTTCTTC. Translating it yields CASSLALTSGRNNEQFF.